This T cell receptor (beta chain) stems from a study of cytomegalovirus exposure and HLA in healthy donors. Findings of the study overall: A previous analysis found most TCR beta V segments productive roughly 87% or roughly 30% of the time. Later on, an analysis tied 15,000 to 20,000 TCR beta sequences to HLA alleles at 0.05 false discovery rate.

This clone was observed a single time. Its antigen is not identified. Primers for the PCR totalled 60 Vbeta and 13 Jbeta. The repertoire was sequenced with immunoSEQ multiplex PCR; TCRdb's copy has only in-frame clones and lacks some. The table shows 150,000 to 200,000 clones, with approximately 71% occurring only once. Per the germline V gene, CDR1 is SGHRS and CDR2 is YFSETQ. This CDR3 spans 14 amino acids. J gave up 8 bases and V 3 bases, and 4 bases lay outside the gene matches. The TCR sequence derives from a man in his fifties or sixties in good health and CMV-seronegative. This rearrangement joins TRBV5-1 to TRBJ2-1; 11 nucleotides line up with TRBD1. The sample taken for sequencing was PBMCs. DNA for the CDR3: TGCGCCAGCAGCTCACCGGGACAGGGGGATGAGCAGTTCTTC. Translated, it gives CASSSPGQGDEQFF.